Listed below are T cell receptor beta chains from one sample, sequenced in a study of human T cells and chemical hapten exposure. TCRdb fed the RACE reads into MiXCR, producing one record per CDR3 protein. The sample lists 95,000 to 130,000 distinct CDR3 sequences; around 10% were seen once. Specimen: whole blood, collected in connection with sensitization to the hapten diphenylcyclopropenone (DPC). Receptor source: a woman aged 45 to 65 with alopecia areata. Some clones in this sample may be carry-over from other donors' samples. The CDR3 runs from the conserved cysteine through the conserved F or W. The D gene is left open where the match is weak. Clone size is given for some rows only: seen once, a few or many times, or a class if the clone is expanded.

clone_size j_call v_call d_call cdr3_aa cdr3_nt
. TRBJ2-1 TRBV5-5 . CASSLRLQGEFSYEQFF TGTGCCAGCAGCTTGCGTCTACAGGGAGAATTTAGCTATGAGCAGTTCTTC
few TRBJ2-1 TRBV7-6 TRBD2 CASSPGTTWGEQFF TGTGCCAGCAGCCCTGGGACTACCTGGGGTGAGCAGTTCTTC
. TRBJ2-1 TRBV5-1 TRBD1 CASSDRAGYNEQFF TGCGCCAGCTCCGACAGGGCGGGCTACAATGAGCAGTTCTTC
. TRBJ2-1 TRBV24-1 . CATSDLHSGRDGQFF TGTGCCACCAGTGATTTGCATAGTGGCCGGGACGGGCAGTTCTTC
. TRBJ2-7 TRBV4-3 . CASSQGLRAFEQYF TGCGCCAGCAGCCAGGGTTTACGGGCTTTTGAGCAGTACTTC
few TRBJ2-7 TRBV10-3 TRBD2 CAISESIGLGSSYEQYF TGTGCCATCAGTGAGTCGATTGGACTAGGGAGCTCCTACGAGCAGTACTTC
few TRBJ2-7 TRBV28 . CASSSSLRGRGSYEQYF TGTGCCAGCAGTTCATCCCTTAGGGGGAGGGGCTCCTACGAGCAGTACTTC
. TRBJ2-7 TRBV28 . CASSLSAGPKVDEQYF TGTGCCAGCAGTTTAAGCGCTGGGCCCAAGGTCGACGAGCAGTACTTC
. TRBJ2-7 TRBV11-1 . CASSFDRFYEQYF TGTGCCAGCAGCTTTGACAGGTTCTACGAGCAGTACTTC
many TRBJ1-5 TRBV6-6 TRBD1 CASSLRQGNQPQHF TGTGCCAGCAGTTTGAGACAGGGTAATCAGCCCCAGCATTTT
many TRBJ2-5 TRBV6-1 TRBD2 CASSEGGTRRETQYF TGTGCCAGCAGTGAAGGTGGGACTAGAAGAGAGACCCAGTACTTC
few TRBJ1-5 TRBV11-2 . CASSLDSYQPQHF TGTGCCAGCAGCTTGGACAGTTATCAGCCCCAGCATTTT
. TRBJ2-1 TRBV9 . CASSVALQGYYNEQFF TGTGCCAGCAGCGTAGCCCTACAGGGATACTACAATGAGCAGTTCTTC
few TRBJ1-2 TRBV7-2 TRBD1 CASSLRLGTEGYTF TGTGCCAGCAGCTTACGTCTGGGGACAGAAGGCTACACCTTC
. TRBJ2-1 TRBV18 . CASSPGTDSYNEQFF TGTGCCAGCTCACCGGGGACCGACTCCTACAATGAGCAGTTCTTC
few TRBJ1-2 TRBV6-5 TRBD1 CASSQGQVAGYTF TGTGCCAGCAGCCAGGGACAGGTGGCTGGCTACACCTTC